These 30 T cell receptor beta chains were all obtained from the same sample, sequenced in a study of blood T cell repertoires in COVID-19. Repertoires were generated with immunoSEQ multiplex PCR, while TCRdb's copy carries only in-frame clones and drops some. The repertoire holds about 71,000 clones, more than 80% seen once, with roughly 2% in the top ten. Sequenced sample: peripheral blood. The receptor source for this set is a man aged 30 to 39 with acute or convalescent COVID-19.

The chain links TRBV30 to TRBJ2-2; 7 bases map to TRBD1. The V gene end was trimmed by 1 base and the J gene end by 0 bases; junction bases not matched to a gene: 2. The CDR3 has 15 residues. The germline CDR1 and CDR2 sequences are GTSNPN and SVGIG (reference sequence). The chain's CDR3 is CAWSGDSSNTGELFF. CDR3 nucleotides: TGTGCCTGGAGTGGGGACAGTTCGAACACCGGGGAGCTGTTTTTT. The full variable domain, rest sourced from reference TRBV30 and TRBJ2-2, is SQTIHQWPATLVQPVGSPLSLECTVEGTSNPNLYWYRQAAGRGLQLLFYSVGIGQISSEVPQNLSASRPQDRQFILSSKKLLLSDSGFYLCAWSGDSSNTGELFFGEGSRLTVL.

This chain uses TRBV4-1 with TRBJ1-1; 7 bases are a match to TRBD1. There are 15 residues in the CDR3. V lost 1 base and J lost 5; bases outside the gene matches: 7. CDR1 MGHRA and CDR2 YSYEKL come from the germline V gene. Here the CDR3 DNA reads TGCGCCAGCAGCCAAGGACAGGGAGGTCGGACTGAAGCTTTCTTT. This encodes CASSQGQGGRTEAFF.

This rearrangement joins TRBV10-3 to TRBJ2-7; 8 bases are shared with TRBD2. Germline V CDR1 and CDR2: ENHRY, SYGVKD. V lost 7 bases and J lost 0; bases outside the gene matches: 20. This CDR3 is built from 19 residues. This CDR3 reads CAIMGGAGAPGSGSYEQYF. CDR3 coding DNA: TGTGCCATCATGGGCGGAGCGGGAGCCCCTGGATCGGGCTCCTACGAGCAGTACTTC.

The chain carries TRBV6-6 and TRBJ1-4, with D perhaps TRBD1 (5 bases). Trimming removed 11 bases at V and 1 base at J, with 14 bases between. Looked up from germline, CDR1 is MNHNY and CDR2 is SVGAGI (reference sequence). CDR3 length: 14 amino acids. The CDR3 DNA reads TGTGCCGTTGCCCACCAGGGAACTAATGAAAAACTGTTTTTT. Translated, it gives CAVAHQGTNEKLFF.

The CDR3 DNA reads TGTGCCAGCAGCCCAGGGACGGGAGGAGGCACAGATACGCAGTATTTT. Protein product: CASSPGTGGGTDTQYF. V gene TRBV7-9 combines with J gene TRBJ2-3; 7 bases fit TRBD2. CDR1 and CDR2 (germline): SEHNR, FQNEAQ (reference sequence). The CDR3 totals 16 residues. V lost 5 bases and J lost 1; bases outside the gene matches: 9.

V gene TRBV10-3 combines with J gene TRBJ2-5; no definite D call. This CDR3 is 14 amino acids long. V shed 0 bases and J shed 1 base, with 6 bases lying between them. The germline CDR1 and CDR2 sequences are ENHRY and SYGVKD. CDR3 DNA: TGTGCCATCAGTGAGTCGGCAGGCCAAGAGACCCAGTACTTC. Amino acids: CAISESAGQETQYF.

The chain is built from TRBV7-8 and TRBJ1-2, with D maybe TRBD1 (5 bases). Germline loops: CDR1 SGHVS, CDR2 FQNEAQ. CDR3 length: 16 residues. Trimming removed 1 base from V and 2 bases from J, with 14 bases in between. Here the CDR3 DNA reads TGTGCCAGCAGCTTAGTTGGGGGGGAACAGAACTATGGCTACACCTTC. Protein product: CASSLVGGEQNYGYTF. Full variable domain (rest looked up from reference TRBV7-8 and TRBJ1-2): GAGVSQSPRYKVAKRGQDVALRCDPISGHVSLFWYQQALGQGPEFLTYFQNEAQLDKSGLPSDRFFAERPEGSVSTLKIQRTQQEDSAVYLCASSLVGGEQNYGYTFGSGTRLTVV.

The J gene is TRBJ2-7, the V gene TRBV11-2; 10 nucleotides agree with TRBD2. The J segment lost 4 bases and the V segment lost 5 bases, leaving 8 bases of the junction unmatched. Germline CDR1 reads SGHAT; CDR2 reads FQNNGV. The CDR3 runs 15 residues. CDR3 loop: CASSIRTSGDYEQYF. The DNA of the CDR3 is TGTGCCAGCAGCATCCGGACTAGCGGCGATTACGAGCAGTACTTC. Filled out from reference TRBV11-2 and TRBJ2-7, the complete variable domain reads EAGVAQSPRYKIIEKRQSVAFWCNPISGHATLYWYQQILGQGPKLLIQFQNNGVVDDSQLPKDRFSAERLKGVDSTLKIQPAKLEDSAVYLCASSIRTSGDYEQYFGPGTRLTVT.

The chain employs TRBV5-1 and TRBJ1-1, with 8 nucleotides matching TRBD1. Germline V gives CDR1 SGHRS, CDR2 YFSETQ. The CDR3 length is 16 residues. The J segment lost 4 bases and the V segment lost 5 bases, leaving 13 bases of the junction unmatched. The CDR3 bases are TGCGCCAGCAGTTCACAGGGGGGCGGGCAGGGCACTGAAGCTTTCTTT. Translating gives CASSSQGGGQGTEAFF.

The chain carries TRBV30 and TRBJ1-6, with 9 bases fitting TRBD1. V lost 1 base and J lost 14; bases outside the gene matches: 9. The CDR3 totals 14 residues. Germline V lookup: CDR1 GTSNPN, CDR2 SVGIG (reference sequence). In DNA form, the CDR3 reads TGTGCCTGGAGTGGGACAGGGGAAGTTTTCTCCCTCCACTTT. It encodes CAWSGTGEVFSLHF. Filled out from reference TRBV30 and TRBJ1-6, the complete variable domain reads SQTIHQWPATLVQPVGSPLSLECTVEGTSNPNLYWYRQAAGRGLQLLFYSVGIGQISSEVPQNLSASRPQDRQFILSSKKLLLSDSGFYLCAWSGTGEVFSLHFGNGTRLTVT.

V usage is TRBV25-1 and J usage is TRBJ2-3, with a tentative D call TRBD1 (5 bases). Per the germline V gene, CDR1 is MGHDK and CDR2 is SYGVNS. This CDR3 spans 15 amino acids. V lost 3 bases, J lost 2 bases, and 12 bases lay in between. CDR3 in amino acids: CASSDPRAPTDTQYF. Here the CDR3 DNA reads TGTGCCAGCAGTGACCCCAGGGCTCCCACAGATACGCAGTATTTT.

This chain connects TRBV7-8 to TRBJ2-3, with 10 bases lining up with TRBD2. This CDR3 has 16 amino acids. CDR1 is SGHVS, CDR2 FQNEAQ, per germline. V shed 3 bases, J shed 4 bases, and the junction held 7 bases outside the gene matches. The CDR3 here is CASSLRLAGESDTQYF. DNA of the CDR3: TGTGCCAGCAGCTTGAGGCTAGCGGGAGAGTCAGATACGCAGTATTTT.

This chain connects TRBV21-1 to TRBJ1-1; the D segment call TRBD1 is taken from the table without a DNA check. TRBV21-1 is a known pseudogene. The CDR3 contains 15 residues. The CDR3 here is CASSRQGMMDTEAFF. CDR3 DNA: TGTGCCAGCAGCAGACAGGGGATGATGGATACTGAAGCTTTCTTT.

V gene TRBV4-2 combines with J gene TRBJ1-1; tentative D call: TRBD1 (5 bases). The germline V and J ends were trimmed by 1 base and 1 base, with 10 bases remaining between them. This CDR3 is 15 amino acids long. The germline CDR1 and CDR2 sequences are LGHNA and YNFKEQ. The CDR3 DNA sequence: TGTGCCAGCAGCCAAGGGGGCAGGGCGAACACTGAAGCTTTCTTT. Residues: CASSQGGRANTEAFF.

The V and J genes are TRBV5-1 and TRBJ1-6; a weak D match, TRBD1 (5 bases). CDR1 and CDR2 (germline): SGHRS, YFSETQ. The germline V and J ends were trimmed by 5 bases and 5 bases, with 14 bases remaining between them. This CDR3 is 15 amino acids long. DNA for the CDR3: TGCGCCAGCAGTCCCCTGGCGGGGGATAATTCACCCCTCCACTTT. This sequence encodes CASSPLAGDNSPLHF. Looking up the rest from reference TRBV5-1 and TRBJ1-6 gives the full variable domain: KAGVTQTPRYLIKTRGQQVTLSCSPISGHRSVSWYQQTPGQGLQFLFEYFSETQRNKGNFPGRFSGRQFSNSRSEMNVSTLELGDSALYLCASSPLAGDNSPLHFGNGTRLTVT.

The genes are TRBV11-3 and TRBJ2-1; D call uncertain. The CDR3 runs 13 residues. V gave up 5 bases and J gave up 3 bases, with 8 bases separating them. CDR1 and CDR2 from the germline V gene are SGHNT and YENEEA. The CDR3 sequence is CASSPPGYNEQFF. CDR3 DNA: TGTGCCAGCAGCCCACCCGGCTACAATGAGCAGTTCTTC.

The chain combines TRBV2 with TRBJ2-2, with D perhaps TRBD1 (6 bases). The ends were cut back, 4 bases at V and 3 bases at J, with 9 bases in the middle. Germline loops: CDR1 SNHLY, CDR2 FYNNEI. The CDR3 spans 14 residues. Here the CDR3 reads CASSVQGYTGELFF. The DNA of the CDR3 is TGTGCCAGCAGTGTTCAGGGGTACACCGGGGAGCTGTTTTTT.

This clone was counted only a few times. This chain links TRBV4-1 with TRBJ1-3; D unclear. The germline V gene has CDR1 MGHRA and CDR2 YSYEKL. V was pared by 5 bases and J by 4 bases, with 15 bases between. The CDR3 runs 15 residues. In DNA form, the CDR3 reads TGCGCCAGCAGCTCCGATCGGGGAGGCGGAAACACCATATATTTT. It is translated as CASSSDRGGGNTIYF.

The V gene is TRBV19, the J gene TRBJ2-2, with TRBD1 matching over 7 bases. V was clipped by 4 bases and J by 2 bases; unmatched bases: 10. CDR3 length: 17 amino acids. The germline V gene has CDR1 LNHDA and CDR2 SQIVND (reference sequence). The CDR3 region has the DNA TGTGCCAGTAGTACCCCCCGACAGGGATCAAACACCGGGGAGCTGTTTTTT. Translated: CASSTPRQGSNTGELFF.

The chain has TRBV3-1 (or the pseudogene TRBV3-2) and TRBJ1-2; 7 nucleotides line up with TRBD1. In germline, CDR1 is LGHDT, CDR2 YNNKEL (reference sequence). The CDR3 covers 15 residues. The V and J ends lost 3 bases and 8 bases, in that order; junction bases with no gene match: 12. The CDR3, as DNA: TGTGCCAGCAGCCACCCGCGGGGACAGCTTAGGGGCTACACCTTC. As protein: CASSHPRGQLRGYTF.

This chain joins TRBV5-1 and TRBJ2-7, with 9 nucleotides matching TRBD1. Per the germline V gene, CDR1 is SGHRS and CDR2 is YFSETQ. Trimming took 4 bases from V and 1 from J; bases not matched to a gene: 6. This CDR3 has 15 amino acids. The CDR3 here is CASSAGQGSSYEQYF. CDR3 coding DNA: TGCGCCAGCAGCGCGGGACAGGGTAGTTCCTACGAGCAGTACTTC.

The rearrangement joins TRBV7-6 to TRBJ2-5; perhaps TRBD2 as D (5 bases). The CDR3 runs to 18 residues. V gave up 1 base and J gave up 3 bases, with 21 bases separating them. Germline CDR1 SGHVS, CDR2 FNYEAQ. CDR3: CASSLEGRGRLDEETQYF. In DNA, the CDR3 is TGTGCCAGCAGCTTAGAAGGTCGGGGTCGACTGGACGAAGAGACCCAGTACTTC.

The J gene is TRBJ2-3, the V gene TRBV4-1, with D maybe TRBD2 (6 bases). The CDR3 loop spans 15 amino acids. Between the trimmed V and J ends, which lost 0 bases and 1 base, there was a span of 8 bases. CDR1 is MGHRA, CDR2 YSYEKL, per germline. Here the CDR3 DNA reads TGCGCCAGCAGCCAAGATAAGCGGGGCACAGATACGCAGTATTTT. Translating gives CASSQDKRGTDTQYF.

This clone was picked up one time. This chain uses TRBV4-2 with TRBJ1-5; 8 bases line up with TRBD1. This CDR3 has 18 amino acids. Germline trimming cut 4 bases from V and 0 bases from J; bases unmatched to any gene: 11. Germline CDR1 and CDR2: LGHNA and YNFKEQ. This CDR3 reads CASSLGQGFFDSNQPQHF. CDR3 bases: TGTGCCAGCAGCCTCGGACAGGGATTTTTTGATAGCAATCAGCCCCAGCATTTT.

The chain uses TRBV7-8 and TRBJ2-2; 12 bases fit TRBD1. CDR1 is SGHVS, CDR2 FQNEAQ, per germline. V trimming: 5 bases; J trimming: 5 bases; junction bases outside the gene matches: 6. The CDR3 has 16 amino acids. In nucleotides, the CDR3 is TGTGCCAGCAGCCGGGGGACAGGGGGCACGACCGGGGAGCTGTTTTTT. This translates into CASSRGTGGTTGELFF.

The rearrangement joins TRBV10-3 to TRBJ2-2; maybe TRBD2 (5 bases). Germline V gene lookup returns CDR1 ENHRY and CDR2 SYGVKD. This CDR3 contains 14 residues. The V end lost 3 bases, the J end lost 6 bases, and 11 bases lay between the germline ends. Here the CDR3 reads CAISEYSDSGELFF. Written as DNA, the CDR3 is TGTGCCATCAGTGAATATAGCGATTCCGGGGAGCTGTTTTTT.

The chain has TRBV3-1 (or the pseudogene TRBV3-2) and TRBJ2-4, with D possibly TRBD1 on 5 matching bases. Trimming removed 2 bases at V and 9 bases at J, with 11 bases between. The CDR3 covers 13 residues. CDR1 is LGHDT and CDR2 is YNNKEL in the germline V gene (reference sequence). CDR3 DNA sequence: TGTGCCAGCAGCCAACAGGGTAGGGTCATTCAGTACTTC. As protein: CASSQQGRVIQYF.

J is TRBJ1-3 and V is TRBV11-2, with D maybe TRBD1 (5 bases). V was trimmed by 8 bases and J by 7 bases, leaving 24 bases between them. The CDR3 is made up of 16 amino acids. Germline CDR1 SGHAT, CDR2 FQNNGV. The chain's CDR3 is CASLPPGGDSGNTIYF. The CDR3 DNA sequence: TGTGCCAGCCTACCCCCGGGGGGTGATAGTGGGAACACCATATATTTT.

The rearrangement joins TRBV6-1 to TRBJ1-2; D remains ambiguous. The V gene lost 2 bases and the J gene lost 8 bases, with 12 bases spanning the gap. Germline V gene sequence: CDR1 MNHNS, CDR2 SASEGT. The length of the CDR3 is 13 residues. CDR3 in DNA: TGTGCCAGCAGTGAATTAGGAGGGAAGGGCTACACCTTC. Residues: CASSELGGKGYTF.

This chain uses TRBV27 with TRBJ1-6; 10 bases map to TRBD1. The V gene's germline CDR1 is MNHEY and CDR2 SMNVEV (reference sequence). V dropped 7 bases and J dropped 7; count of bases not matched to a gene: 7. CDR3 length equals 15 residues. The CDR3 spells CASMKLGQGNSPLHF. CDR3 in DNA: TGTGCCAGCATGAAGTTGGGACAGGGGAATTCACCCCTCCACTTT.